The present T cell receptor beta chain was sequenced within a study of cytomegalovirus exposure and HLA in healthy donors. The PCR had 60 Vbeta and 13 Jbeta primers. Clones were read by immunoSEQ multiplex PCR, and TCRdb kept only the in-frame ones, dropping some. This repertoire shows about 140,000 clones, about 75% found once; its top ten account for around 4.7%. Notes on this clone: Its target is not known.

Germline V gene sequence: CDR1 MDHEN, CDR2 SYDVKM. The CDR3 sequence is 15 residues long. V gave up 3 bases and J gave up 3 bases, with 14 bases separating them. Healthy people donating bone marrow made up the donors. Study findings and constraints: Researchers reportedly found TCR beta sequences accurately predicted most subjects' HLA-A and HLA-B alleles. Most CMV-associated TCR beta chains were later found to appear HLA-restricted.

Input material: PBMCs. The V gene is TRBV28, the J gene TRBJ1-1; D is possibly TRBD1 (5 bases). The receptor was isolated from a man aged 55 to 70 in good health and CMV-seronegative. Here the CDR3 DNA reads TGTGCCAGCAGTTTGGGGGGGGTGTCCGACACTGAAGCTTTCTTT. Residues: CASSLGGVSDTEAFF.